This TCR beta chain was found in a study of Tregs in tolerant kidney transplant recipients. General study points: Tregs expanded with activated donor B cells seemed most donor-specific. Findings come from small patient numbers and require larger validation. No direct test of biological reproducibility was done here.

V lost 8 bases and J lost 9, with 12 bases in between. The CDR3 is made up of 11 amino acids. From germline, CDR1 is MNHEY and CDR2 SVGAGI. This clone is categorized as medium-sized. The antigen remains unidentified. Using immunoSEQ multiplex PCR, the repertoire was profiled, and TCRdb retains in-frame clones only, with some absent. Seen here are tens of thousands of clones, roughly 89% observed once, and the top ten hold roughly 4%. CD4+CD25+CD127- Tregs, CD4+CD25- non-Tregs, CD4 and CD8 cells were sorted. V and J are TRBV6-5 and TRBJ2-3; D is uncertain. This clonotype was obtained from a human donor in good health. The sample was CD4+ T cells from blood. The CDR3 sequence is CASGKQETQYF. The CDR3 nucleotides are TGTGCCAGCGGAAAGCAAGAGACGCAGTATTTT.